These 30 T cell receptor beta chains share one sample of origin, sequenced in a study of blood T cell repertoires in COVID-19. The assay was immunoSEQ multiplex PCR, and TCRdb's table has in-frame clones only and misses some. The sample gives roughly 170,000 clones, roughly 84% of which show up once; 15% to 20% is in the top ten. Sequencing input: PBMCs or T cells enriched from blood (not recorded which). These receptors all come from a man aged 60-69 years who had recovered from COVID-19.

A remark on this clone: Other DNA sequences in this sample translate to the same CDR3. The chain joins TRBV5-1 to TRBJ2-1; 8 bases are a match to TRBD2. Losses at the gene ends were 4 bases for V and 4 bases for J; bases not matched to a gene: 4. This CDR3 spans 14 amino acids. Germline CDR1 is SGHRS and CDR2 is YFSETQ. CDR3 nucleotide sequence: TGCGCCAGCAGCCAGGGACTAGATTACAATGAGCAGTTCTTC. Its translation: CASSQGLDYNEQFF.

This chain joins TRBV6-5 and TRBJ2-4, with D perhaps matching TRBD2 (5 bases). Germline lookup yields CDR1 MNHEY and CDR2 SVGAGI. V lost 2 bases and J lost 0, with 5 bases in between. The CDR3 is made up of 14 amino acids. The CDR3 DNA reads as TGTGCCAGCAGTTACGGACTAGCCAAAAACATTCAGTACTTC. Its protein is CASSYGLAKNIQYF.

The chain is built from TRBV29-1 and TRBJ1-1, with TRBD1 identical over 8 bases. There are 14 residues in the CDR3. Germline values: CDR1 SQVTM, CDR2 ANQGSEA. V lost 3 bases, J lost 0 bases, and 3 bases stayed unmatched. CDR3 sequence reads: CSVEGQALNTEAFF. The CDR3 coding sequence is TGCAGCGTTGAGGGACAGGCTTTGAACACTGAAGCTTTCTTT.

The J gene is TRBJ1-4, the V gene TRBV7-7; 8 bases agree with TRBD1. V shed 5 bases and J 7 bases; nucleotides not matched to a gene: 6. The CDR3 consists of 14 residues. Looked up from germline, CDR1 is SSHAT and CDR2 is FNYEAQ (reference sequence). CDR3 region: CASSPDRGGEKLFF. CDR3 in DNA: TGTGCCAGCAGCCCCGACAGGGGAGGTGAAAAACTGTTTTTT.

This rearrangement joins TRBV6-1 to TRBJ2-3; 14 nucleotides align to TRBD2. Germline V gene sequence: CDR1 MNHNS, CDR2 SASEGT. V shed 4 bases, J shed 4 bases, and the junction held 10 bases outside the gene matches. The CDR3 is 18 amino acids. The chain's CDR3 is CASSASGTSGGGADTQYF. As DNA, the CDR3 is TGTGCCAGCAGTGCCTCCGGGACTAGCGGGGGAGGAGCAGATACGCAGTATTTT.

The rearrangement joins TRBV9 to TRBJ1-1; weak D call: TRBD1 (6 bases). V lost 1 base and J lost 1, with 11 bases in between. In germline, CDR1 is SGDLS, CDR2 YYNGEE. This CDR3 is 15 amino acids long. The CDR3 loop is CASSVPAGENTEAFF. The CDR3 DNA is TGTGCCAGCAGCGTACCAGCAGGGGAGAACACTGAAGCTTTCTTT.

This chain links TRBV5-1 with TRBJ2-3; 8 nucleotides align to TRBD1. CDR1 and CDR2 (germline): SGHRS, YFSETQ. This CDR3 contains 14 residues. The V and J ends lost 5 bases and 5 bases, in that order; junction bases with no gene match: 7. In DNA form, the CDR3 reads TGCGCCAGCAGTCTGACAGGGGCCCGAGATACGCAGTATTTT. It specifies CASSLTGARDTQYF. The full variable domain, in which reference TRBV5-1 and TRBJ2-3 provide the parts outside the CDR3, is KAGVTQTPRYLIKTRGQQVTLSCSPISGHRSVSWYQQTPGQGLQFLFEYFSETQRNKGNFPGRFSGRQFSNSRSEMNVSTLELGDSALYLCASSLTGARDTQYFGPGTRLTVL.

This chain uses TRBV5-1 with TRBJ2-4, with TRBD1 identical over 9 bases. The CDR3 loop spans 13 amino acids. With V trimmed by 4 bases and J by 7 bases, 3 bases remained unmatched. Germline CDR1 SGHRS, CDR2 YFSETQ. The CDR3 region has the DNA TGCGCCAGCAGCCCGGGGACAGGGAACATTCAGTACTTC. Translated: CASSPGTGNIQYF.

The chain has TRBV10-3 and TRBJ2-1; 10 positions agree with TRBD2. The germline V gene encodes CDR1 ENHRY and CDR2 SYGVKD. The CDR3 totals 16 residues. V gave up 3 bases and J gave up 7 bases; unmatched junction bases: 9. DNA for the CDR3: TGTGCCATCAGTGATAGCGGGAGGCCGGGGGTGAATGAGCAGTTCTTC. It encodes CAISDSGRPGVNEQFF.

The chain employs TRBV7-9 and TRBJ2-7, with 11 bases identical to TRBD2. This CDR3 is 15 amino acids long. Germline V gene sequence: CDR1 SEHNR, CDR2 FQNEAQ (reference sequence). The V gene end was trimmed by 7 bases and the J gene end by 4 bases; junction bases not matched to a gene: 9. The CDR3 here is CASIRGGLAEYEQYF. The DNA of the CDR3 is TGTGCCAGCATCAGAGGGGGACTAGCGGAATACGAGCAGTACTTC.

The J gene is TRBJ2-5, the V gene TRBV18; tentative D call: TRBD2 (5 bases). Germline V gene lookup returns CDR1 KGHSH and CDR2 LQKENI. V was cut by 0 bases and J by 7 bases, with 15 bases left in between. This CDR3 spans 15 amino acids. In DNA, the CDR3 is TGTGCCAGCTCACCACCGGGTACTAGAGCAGGGACCCAGTACTTC. Translation: CASSPPGTRAGTQYF.

The rearrangement joins TRBV7-6 to TRBJ2-7, with 9 positions matching TRBD1. This CDR3 has 14 amino acids. CDR1 is SGHVS, CDR2 FNYEAQ, per germline. Trimming removed 5 bases from V and 0 bases from J; junction bases left unmatched: 2. Written as DNA, the CDR3 is TGTGCCAGCAGCACAGGGGGCGCCTCCTACGAGCAGTACTTC. Encoded protein: CASSTGGASYEQYF.

The chain uses TRBV20-1 and TRBJ2-1, with 7 bases that match TRBD1. The V segment lost 3 bases and the J segment 0 bases; nucleotides outside the gene matches: 2. Germline-derived CDR1 and CDR2 are DFQATT and SNEGSKA (reference sequence). The CDR3 contains 14 residues. DNA of the CDR3: TGCAGTGCTAGTCCAGGGGGCTCCTACAATGAGCAGTTCTTC. This encodes CSASPGGSYNEQFF.

This clone showed up just a few times. This chain links TRBV15 with TRBJ2-7; the match to TRBD2 covers 7 bases. The V gene end was trimmed by 0 bases and the J gene end by 9 bases; junction bases not matched to a gene: 11. Germline CDR1 reads LNHNV; CDR2 reads YYDKDF (reference sequence). The CDR3 consists of 15 residues. The CDR3 DNA is TGTGCCACCAGCAGAGATACGGGGGGTACGACTGGGCAGTACTTC. Its translation is CATSRDTGGTTGQYF. The variable domain in full, with the rest retrieved from reference TRBV15 and TRBJ2-7, is DAMVIQNPRYQVTQFGKPVTLSCSQTLNHNVMYWYQQKSSQAPKLLFHYYDKDFNNEADTPDNFQSRRPNTSFCFLDIRSPGLGDTAMYLCATSRDTGGTTGQYFGPGTRLTVT.

This clone was seen a handful of times. The V call is TRBV12-3 or TRBV12-4, the J call TRBJ1-5, with D uncertain. Between the trimmed V and J ends, which lost 6 bases and 3 bases, there was a span of 6 bases. The CDR3 loop spans 12 amino acids. CDR3 sequence: CASRLANQPQHF. DNA for the CDR3: TGTGCCAGCAGACTTGCCAATCAGCCCCAGCATTTT.

DNA for the CDR3: TGTGCCACCAGCGGATATGGACTAGCGAGTACCTACGAGCAGTACTTC. Translation: CATSGYGLASTYEQYF. This rearrangement joins TRBV15 to TRBJ2-7; 9 positions agree with TRBD2. This CDR3 has 16 residues. CDR1 and CDR2 (germline): LNHNV, YYDKDF (reference sequence). J gave up 2 bases and V 5 bases, and 10 bases lay outside the gene matches.

The genes are TRBV9 and TRBJ2-1, with D uncertain. The CDR3 runs 13 residues. V was trimmed by 3 bases and J by 3 bases, leaving 7 bases between them. CDR1 and CDR2 from the germline V gene are SGDLS and YYNGEE. CDR3 residues: CASSGQNYNEQFF. As DNA, the CDR3 is TGTGCCAGCAGCGGGCAGAACTACAATGAGCAGTTCTTC.

CDR3 DNA: TGCAGCGTTTTAGACACAGATACGCAGTATTTT. It codes for CSVLDTDTQYF. This chain joins TRBV29-1 and TRBJ2-3; D uncertain. There are 11 residues in the CDR3. Trimming cost V 5 bases and J 2 bases, with 5 bases left between them. Germline CDR1 SQVTM, CDR2 ANQGSEA.

The V and J genes are TRBV2 and TRBJ2-7; tentatively, D is TRBD1 (5 bases). CDR1 and CDR2 (germline): SNHLY, FYNNEI. With 4 bases removed from V and 6 bases from J, the gap between germline ends came to 10 bases. The CDR3 consists of 12 residues. The CDR3, as DNA: TGTGCCAGCAGTGCAGGGTTCACCGAGCAGTACTTC. The encoded protein is CASSAGFTEQYF.

V and J are TRBV2 and TRBJ1-5, with D unclear. The germline V gene has CDR1 SNHLY and CDR2 FYNNEI. Between the trimmed V and J ends, which lost 3 bases and 0 bases, there was a span of 6 bases. This CDR3 is 14 amino acids long. The CDR3 DNA reads TGTGCCAGCAGTGACAGATATAGCAATCAGCCCCAGCATTTT. The encoded protein is CASSDRYSNQPQHF.

This chain joins TRBV12-3 or TRBV12-4 and TRBJ1-5; no definite D call. V gave up 7 bases and J gave up 7 bases, with 14 bases separating them. The CDR3 covers 13 residues. CDR3 bases: TGTGCCAGCACCCCAACGGGAGGGCAGCCCCAGCATTTT. This gives the protein CASTPTGGQPQHF.

The chain couples TRBV28 to TRBJ2-1, with 9 bases fitting TRBD1. V lost 4 bases, J lost 6 bases, and 4 bases stayed unmatched. The germline gives CDR1 MDHEN, CDR2 SYDVKM. CDR3 length equals 14 residues. In DNA form, the CDR3 reads TGTGCCAGCAGTTCGGACAGGGGCGGCAATGAGCAGTTCTTC. This encodes CASSSDRGGNEQFF. The entire variable domain, with the rest obtained from reference TRBV28 and TRBJ2-1, is as follows: DVKVTQSSRYLVKRTGEKVFLECVQDMDHENMFWYRQDPGLGLRLIYFSYDVKMKEKGDIPEGYSVSREKKERFSLILESASTNQTSMYLCASSSDRGGNEQFFGPGTRLTVL.

The gene calls are TRBV27 and TRBJ2-3, with a possible D match to TRBD1 (5 bases). Germline CDR1 is MNHEY and CDR2 is SMNVEV (reference sequence). V was trimmed by 7 bases and J by 3 bases, leaving 14 bases between them. The CDR3 sequence is 14 residues long. The CDR3 DNA sequence: TGTGCCAGCAACCCCCAGGGTTTAACAGATACGCAGTATTTT. Its protein is CASNPQGLTDTQYF.

V and J are TRBV14 and TRBJ2-2; a possible D gene is TRBD2 (5 bases). With 1 base removed from V and 7 bases from J, the gap between germline ends came to 7 bases. The CDR3 consists of 13 residues. Germline CDR1 reads SGHDN; CDR2 reads FVKESK. In nucleotides, the CDR3 is TGTGCCAGCAGCCAAGCGGGGTTCGGGGAGCTGTTTTTT. Protein product: CASSQAGFGELFF.

The chain has TRBV15 and TRBJ2-3, with 8 bases fitting TRBD2. The germline gives CDR1 LNHNV, CDR2 YYDKDF (reference sequence). The CDR3 is made up of 14 amino acids. Trimming took 8 bases from V and 4 from J; bases not matched to a gene: 8. CDR3 sequence reads: CATRAGGAADTQYF. CDR3 DNA sequence: TGTGCCACCCGGGCGGGGGGAGCGGCAGATACGCAGTATTTT.

This rearrangement joins TRBV5-1 to TRBJ2-2, with 7 bases lining up with TRBD2. Trimming at V came to 3 bases and at J to 2 bases, leaving 7 bases not matched to a gene. This CDR3 is built from 16 residues. Germline-derived CDR1 and CDR2 are SGHRS and YFSETQ. In DNA form, the CDR3 reads TGCGCCAGCAGCTCTTTAGCGGGTCGAAACACCGGGGAGCTGTTTTTT. Its protein product is CASSSLAGRNTGELFF. Full variable domain (outside the CDR3, taken from reference TRBV5-1 and TRBJ2-2): KAGVTQTPRYLIKTRGQQVTLSCSPISGHRSVSWYQQTPGQGLQFLFEYFSETQRNKGNFPGRFSGRQFSNSRSEMNVSTLELGDSALYLCASSSLAGRNTGELFFGEGSRLTVL.

DNA for the CDR3: TGTGCCAGCAGCCCCCAGCAGGGACATTCCTACGAGCAGTACTTC. Its translation: CASSPQQGHSYEQYF. V and J are TRBV9 and TRBJ2-7; D is perhaps TRBD1 (6 bases). This CDR3 is built from 15 residues. Germline lookup yields CDR1 SGDLS and CDR2 YYNGEE. V lost 4 bases and J lost 1, with 15 bases in between.

The rearrangement joins TRBV6-5 to TRBJ1-4, with 8 bases fitting TRBD1. Losses at the gene ends were 6 bases for V and 7 bases for J; bases not matched to a gene: 7. The CDR3 sequence is 14 residues long. Germline V gene lookup returns CDR1 MNHEY and CDR2 SVGAGI. CDR3 sequence: CASRRDRGSEKLFF. CDR3 bases: TGTGCCAGCAGGCGCGACAGGGGCTCTGAAAAACTGTTTTTT.

A note on this clone: At one boundary the junction diverges from the germline segment, which might be a read error. The gene calls are TRBV7-7 and TRBJ2-2, with a tentative D call TRBD2 (6 bases). The CDR3 sequence is 16 residues long. Per the germline V gene, CDR1 is SSHAT and CDR2 is FNYEAQ (reference sequence). CDR3 region: CASSPIRGKNTGELFF. CDR3 in DNA: TGTGCTAGCAGCCCCATCCGGGGGAAGAACACCGGGGAGCTGTTTTTT. Using reference TRBV7-7 and TRBJ2-2 for the parts outside the CDR3, the full variable domain is GAGVSQSPRYKVTKRGQDVTLRCDPISSHATLYWYQQALGQGPEFLTYFNYEAQPDKSGLPSDRFSAERPEGSISTLTIQRTEQRDSAMYRCASSPIRGKNTGELFFGEGSRLTVL.

The chain combines TRBV7-6 with TRBJ2-7; the match to TRBD1 covers 11 bases. J was trimmed by 5 bases and V by 0 bases; bases with no gene match: 3. CDR1 is SGHVS and CDR2 is FNYEAQ in the germline V gene. CDR3 length: 15 residues. CDR3 nucleotides: TGTGCCAGCAGCTTAGCGGGGGACAGGGGGGACGAGCAGTACTTC. Its protein product is CASSLAGDRGDEQYF.